Presented here are 12 T cell receptor beta chains from one specimen sequenced in a study of T cells after yellow fever vaccination. TCRdb reanalysed the 5' RACE reads using MiXCR and keeps one entry per CDR3 protein. The sample includes 170,000 or so distinct CDR3 sequences, approximately 6.2% of them seen just once. The source material was CD4+ T cells sorted from PBMCs, sampled on the day of the first yellow fever vaccination. The receptors were sampled from a man aged 18 to 30 who received the YFV17D yellow fever vaccine.

The chain uses TRBV9 and TRBJ1-3; D ambiguous. The CDR3 consists of 15 residues. CDR1 and CDR2 (germline): SGDLS, YYNGEE. V lost 5 bases and J lost 0, with 12 bases in between. CDR3 coding DNA: TGTGCCAGCAGTCCTTGCTCTTACTCTGGAAACACCATATATTTT. Residues: CASSPCSYSGNTIYF.

The rearrangement uses TRBV7-2 and TRBJ1-3; weak D call: TRBD1 (5 bases). Trimming took off 3 bases at V and 1 base at J, with 7 bases between the two ends. The germline gives CDR1 SGHTA, CDR2 FQGNSA. This CDR3 is 14 amino acids long. The chain's CDR3 is CASSFAGSGNTIYF. The CDR3 DNA reads TGTGCCAGCAGCTTCGCAGGGTCTGGAAACACCATATATTTT.

This clonotype was detected many times. This chain links TRBV11-2 with TRBJ2-5, with 13 bases aligning to TRBD2. V lost 5 bases and J lost 7; bases outside the gene matches: 10. In germline, CDR1 is SGHAT, CDR2 FQNNGV. This CDR3 spans 16 amino acids. DNA of the CDR3: TGTGCCAGCAGCCCCCCGACTAGCGGGGGGACGAGGACCCAGTACTTC. Its translation: CASSPPTSGGTRTQYF.

CDR3 residues: CASSGFVWTDNQPQHF. The CDR3 DNA is TGTGCCAGCAGTGGTTTTGTGTGGACTGATAATCAGCCCCAGCATTTT. V gene TRBV6-2 or TRBV6-3 combines with J gene TRBJ1-5, with D unclear. Trimming left V 5 bases short and J 4 bases short, with 18 bases between. This CDR3 contains 16 residues. CDR1 is MNHEY, CDR2 SVGEGT, per germline.

In this sample, this clonotype turned up a few times. The V and J genes are TRBV6-2 or TRBV6-3 and TRBJ1-5; TRBD1 aligns across 8 bases. The CDR3 covers 14 residues. CDR1 and CDR2 (germline): MNHEY, SVGEGT. V was pared by 6 bases and J by 3 bases, with 4 bases of the junction left unmatched. In DNA form, the CDR3 reads TGTGCCAGCAGCCCGACAGGGGACAATCAGCCCCAGCATTTT. Residues: CASSPTGDNQPQHF.

The table lists this clonotype with many counts. The chain carries TRBV7-9 and TRBJ2-5; the D gene is possibly TRBD2 (6 bases). The V end lost 3 bases, the J end lost 5 bases, and 10 bases lay between the germline ends. This CDR3 has 13 residues. CDR1 is SEHNR and CDR2 is FQNEAQ in the germline V gene (reference sequence). CDR3 residues: CASSFSGVETQYF. The CDR3 DNA follows: TGTGCCAGCAGCTTCTCGGGGGTTGAGACCCAGTACTTC.

The chain employs TRBV7-2 and TRBJ1-5; D is perhaps TRBD1 (5 bases). V was clipped by 4 bases and J by 6 bases, with 10 bases between them. Germline values: CDR1 SGHTA, CDR2 FQGNSA. The CDR3 has 13 residues. The DNA for the CDR3 is TGTGCCAGCAGCTCAGGGTATAGTCAGCCCCAGCATTTT. This encodes CASSSGYSQPQHF.

The chain carries TRBV27 and TRBJ2-1; the match to TRBD2 covers 10 bases. The CDR3 totals 16 residues. Losses at the gene ends were 6 bases for V and 1 base for J; bases not matched to a gene: 6. Germline CDR1 and CDR2: MNHEY and SMNVEV (reference sequence). The CDR3 DNA follows: TGTGCCAGCAGATCTAGCGGGGGTATTTCCTACAATGAGCAGTTCTTC. As protein: CASRSSGGISYNEQFF.

The chain couples TRBV20-1 to TRBJ2-1; maybe TRBD2 (7 bases). Germline values: CDR1 DFQATT, CDR2 SNEGSKA (reference sequence). The CDR3 covers 14 residues. Between the trimmed V and J ends, which lost 7 bases and 7 bases, there was a span of 20 bases. CDR3 loop: CSGSGGAASNEQFF. CDR3 nucleotide sequence: TGCAGTGGGTCTGGGGGGGCTGCCTCGAATGAGCAGTTCTTC.

The chain joins TRBV12-3 or TRBV12-4 to TRBJ1-2; 8 bases are shared with TRBD1. This CDR3 has 14 amino acids. Germline trimming cut 6 bases from V and 4 bases from J; bases unmatched to any gene: 7. CDR3 in DNA: TGTGCCAGCAGACACGGACAGGGTGGCTATGGCTACACCTTC. This encodes CASRHGQGGYGYTF.

The genes are TRBV11-2 and TRBJ1-2; TRBD1 is a possible D gene (5 bases). The V end lost 0 bases, the J end lost 3 bases, and 5 bases lay between the germline ends. Germline V lookup: CDR1 SGHAT, CDR2 FQNNGV. CDR3 length: 13 amino acids. CDR3 region: CASSLEGDYGYTF. Written as DNA, the CDR3 is TGTGCCAGCAGCTTAGAAGGGGACTATGGCTACACCTTC.

The chain links TRBV10-3 to TRBJ1-1, with D possibly matching TRBD1 (6 bases). This CDR3 region has 16 residues. Germline CDR1 is ENHRY and CDR2 is SYGVKD. V lost 1 base to trimming and J lost 0 bases, with 12 bases between them. The CDR3 DNA sequence: TGTGCCATCAGTGAGTTGGGGGGCAGAATGAACACTGAAGCTTTCTTT. Protein product: CAISELGGRMNTEAFF.